Below, one T cell receptor (beta chain) is given with its context. This record comes from a study of T cell responses to AZD1222 COVID-19 vaccine. Method: immunoSEQ multiplex PCR; TCRdb's copy keeps in-frame clones and lacks some. The data hold approximately 120,000 clones, with roughly 90% observed a single time. Trimming took off 4 bases at V and 1 base at J, with 16 bases between the two ends. The CDR3 is 15 residues long. Germline V gene sequence: CDR1 GTSNPN, CDR2 SVGIG (reference sequence). This TCR came from an adult in good health. The sequenced sample was peripheral blood, obtained on day 0 of AZD1222 vaccination. The chain carries TRBV30 and TRBJ1-1, with D unresolved. Here the CDR3 reads CAWTSGILRNTEAFF. The CDR3 bases are TGTGCCTGGACTTCGGGGATTCTCAGGAACACTGAAGCTTTCTTT.